A selection of T cell receptor beta chains follows, all from one sample in a study of T cell responses to AZD1222 COVID-19 vaccine. The assay was immunoSEQ multiplex PCR, and TCRdb's table has in-frame clones only and misses some. The sample comprises approximately 200,000 clones, 80% to 95% of which are singletons, and under 4% rests with the top ten. The source was peripheral blood, collected 28 days after the second AZD1222 dose. These receptors all come from an adult who received the AZD1222 COVID-19 vaccine. The CDR3 runs from the conserved cysteine through the conserved F or W. D genes are given only for firm matches. Size is omitted from some rows. Given values are once, few, many or a class for expanded clones.

-	TRBV28	-	TRBJ1-5	CASQVTSNQPQHF	TGTGCCAGCCAAGTGACTTCAAATCAGCCCCAGCATTTT
-	TRBV28	-	TRBJ2-7	CASSLWGVYEQYF	TGTGCCAGCAGTTTATGGGGAGTCTACGAGCAGTACTTC
-	TRBV5-4	-	TRBJ2-1	CASSPEAVRSYNEQFF	TGTGCCAGCAGCCCTGAGGCGGTCCGGTCCTACAATGAGCAGTTCTTC
-	TRBV6-5	-	TRBJ2-7	CASSDYRSTYEQYF	TGTGCCAGCAGCGACTACAGGTCGACCTACGAGCAGTACTTC
-	TRBV7-8	TRBD2	TRBJ2-7	CASSPWGTSGAYEQYF	TGTGCCAGCAGCCCCTGGGGGACTAGCGGCGCCTACGAGCAGTACTTC
-	TRBV5-8	-	TRBJ2-7	CASSLSKSGEQYF	TGTGCCAGCAGCTTGAGTAAATCCGGCGAGCAGTACTTC
-	TRBV19	TRBD2	TRBJ2-1	CASTRDGTSDYNEQFF	TGTGCCAGTACCAGAGATGGGACTAGCGATTACAATGAGCAGTTCTTC
-	TRBV19	-	TRBJ1-4	CASSAQGKLFF	TGTGCCAGTAGCGCACAAGGAAAACTGTTTTTT
-	TRBV27	TRBD1	TRBJ1-5	CASSWGQYQPQHF	TGTGCCAGCAGTTGGGGACAGTATCAGCCCCAGCATTTT
-	TRBV11-2	-	TRBJ2-1	CASSLVWGRERGPEQFF	TGTGCCAGCAGCCTCGTATGGGGGCGGGAAAGAGGGCCTGAGCAGTTCTTC
-	TRBV2	TRBD1	TRBJ2-7	CASSEALATGGNYEQYF	TGTGCCAGCAGTGAAGCGCTAGCGACAGGGGGAAACTACGAGCAGTACTTC
few	TRBV5-8	-	TRBJ1-2	CASSLARGIYGYTF	TGTGCCAGCAGCCTGGCACGGGGGATCTATGGCTACACCTTC
-	TRBV7-7	TRBD2	TRBJ2-1	CASSLEGAGEQFF	TGTGCTAGCAGCTTAGAGGGAGCGGGGGAGCAGTTCTTC
-	TRBV14	-	TRBJ1-2	CASSQDLGGAYGYTF	TGTGCCAGCAGCCAAGATCTGGGGGGGGCCTATGGCTACACCTTC
-	TRBV9	TRBD1	TRBJ2-2	CASSPGQGTGELFF	TGTGCCAGCAGCCCAGGACAGGGAACCGGGGAGCTGTTTTTT
-	TRBV9	-	TRBJ1-6	CASSVEGSPLHF	TGTGCCAGCAGCGTAGAGGGTTCACCCCTCCACTTT
-	TRBV19	-	TRBJ1-5	CASSIGWTLGNQPQHF	TGTGCCAGTAGTATAGGATGGACCCTCGGCAATCAGCCCCAGCATTTT
-	TRBV2	-	TRBJ1-2	CASSERVLTYGYTF	TGTGCCAGCAGTGAAAGGGTACTGACCTATGGCTACACCTTC
-	TRBV2	-	TRBJ1-1	CASSAYDRNTEAFF	TGTGCCAGCAGCGCCTATGACAGGAACACTGAAGCTTTCTTT
-	TRBV5-1	-	TRBJ1-1	CASSLTTEAFF	TGCGCCAGCAGCTTGACCACTGAAGCTTTCTTT
-	TRBV5-6	-	TRBJ2-7	CASSTKGGLDEQYF	TGTGCCAGCAGCACCAAGGGGGGGCTCGACGAGCAGTACTTC
-	TRBV2	TRBD1	TRBJ1-5	CASRKGTGDQPQHF	TGTGCCAGCAGAAAAGGGACAGGGGATCAGCCCCAGCATTTT
-	TRBV7-2	-	TRBJ1-1	CASSFLSLNTEAFF	TGTGCCAGCAGCTTTTTATCACTAAACACTGAAGCTTTCTTT
-	TRBV6-1	-	TRBJ2-3	CASSDTTDTQYF	TGTGCCAGCAGTGACACCACAGATACGCAGTATTTT
once	TRBV27	-	TRBJ2-7	CASSSGTASYEQYF	TGTGCCAGCAGTTCGGGGACGGCCTCCTACGAGCAGTACTTC
-	TRBV28	-	TRBJ1-1	CASSGLSNTEAFF	TGTGCCAGCAGTGGTCTGAGTAACACTGAAGCTTTCTTT
-	TRBV27	-	TRBJ1-5	CASSLSFGSNQPQHF	TGTGCCAGCAGTCTGTCGTTTGGCAGCAATCAGCCCCAGCATTTT
-	TRBV7-2	TRBD2	TRBJ2-7	CASSLEGGSDEQYF	TGTGCCAGCAGCTTAGAGGGCGGGAGTGACGAGCAGTACTTC
-	TRBV10-2	-	TRBJ2-7	CASSWTATYEQYF	TGCGCCAGCAGTTGGACAGCAACCTACGAGCAGTACTTC
-	TRBV12-3/TRBV12-4	-	TRBJ2-7	CASKGGFYEQYF	TGTGCCAGCAAGGGGGGGTTCTACGAGCAGTACTTC
-	TRBV4-3	-	TRBJ2-7	CASSQDTSAGFYEQYF	TGCGCCAGCAGCCAAGATACATCAGCGGGCTTCTACGAGCAGTACTTC
-	TRBV5-1	-	TRBJ2-1	CASGLGAGAFNEQFF	TGCGCCAGCGGTCTAGGCGCAGGGGCCTTCAATGAGCAGTTCTTC
few	TRBV9	TRBD1	TRBJ2-7	CASSVEGGYYEQYF	TGTGCCAGCAGCGTAGAAGGGGGCTACTACGAGCAGTACTTC
-	TRBV27	-	TRBJ2-3	CASSLPSTGGTDTQYF	TGTGCCAGCAGTTTGCCCTCGACGGGGGGCACAGATACGCAGTATTTT
-	TRBV7-9	-	TRBJ1-1	CASSLGMNTEAFF	TGTGCCAGCAGCTTAGGGATGAACACTGAAGCTTTCTTT
-	TRBV6-4	TRBD2	TRBJ2-3	CASSDSILAGVSDTQYF	TGTGCCAGCAGTGACTCGATTCTAGCGGGAGTCTCAGATACGCAGTATTTT
-	TRBV7-2	-	TRBJ2-1	CASSSQAGSYNEQFF	TGTGCCAGCAGCTCACAAGCGGGCTCCTACAATGAGCAGTTCTTC
-	TRBV7-8	-	TRBJ1-1	CASSGRAGTTEAFF	TGTGCCAGCAGCGGTAGGGCAGGTACCACTGAAGCTTTCTTT
once	TRBV27	TRBD2	TRBJ2-7	CASSLGTSGNYEQYF	TGTGCCAGCAGTTTGGGGACTAGCGGGAACTACGAGCAGTACTTC
-	TRBV5-1	TRBD2	TRBJ2-1	CASSLEWWSGSFSYNEQFF	TGCGCCAGCAGCTTGGAGTGGTGGAGCGGGAGCTTCTCCTACAATGAGCAGTTCTTC
-	TRBV9	-	TRBJ2-1	CASSTRDEQFF	TGTGCCAGCAGCACTCGCGATGAGCAGTTCTTC
-	TRBV9	TRBD2	TRBJ2-7	CASSVALAGVAEQYF	TGTGCCAGCAGCGTAGCTCTAGCGGGAGTTGCCGAGCAGTACTTC
-	TRBV5-1	-	TRBJ2-2	CASSPDWAPRGELFF	TGCGCCAGCAGCCCGGACTGGGCTCCAAGAGGGGAGCTGTTTTTT
-	TRBV30	TRBD1	TRBJ1-2	CAWSDRELGYTF	TGTGCCTGGTCGGACAGGGAACTTGGCTACACCTTC
-	TRBV4-3	-	TRBJ2-3	CASSQGRLAGTDTQYF	TGCGCCAGCAGCCAAGGACGGCTAGCAGGCACAGATACGCAGTATTTT